Given below is one T cell receptor (beta chain) in context. Some clones are missing from TCRdb's copy, which holds only in-frame ones; the method was immunoSEQ multiplex PCR. The table lists roughly 97,000 clones, less than 85% of them singletons. Per the germline V gene, CDR1 is MNHNS and CDR2 is SASEGT. The CDR3 totals 14 residues. With 3 bases clipped from V and 0 bases from J, the junction kept 2 bases outside the gene matches. This sample is drawn from a study of blood T cell repertoires in COVID-19. In the study overall: T cells, B-cell-depleted T cells, or PBMCs supplied cDNA or gDNA.

This rearrangement joins TRBV6-1 to TRBJ2-7; 7 nucleotides line up with TRBD2. This clonotype was sampled from a man aged 70-80 years with acute or convalescent COVID-19. Sequenced material: peripheral blood. The DNA for the CDR3 is TGTGCCAGCAGTGACCGGACTAGCTCCTACGAGCAGTACTTC. This sequence encodes CASSDRTSSYEQYF.